This TCR beta chain was sequenced in a study of beta chain features in type 1 diabetes (dated by TCRdb to the late 2010s). For context, the study as a whole: Patients and healthy donors did not differ in mean age, gender distribution, total cell number or subset yield. In the study, TCRB repertoires of sorted circulating CD4+ T cell subsets from recently diagnosed type 1 diabetes patients were compared with those of matched healthy donors. A total of around 110,000,000 sorted cells were examined across all samples, and a strong correlation was observed between cell number per subset and RNA yield. Regulatory and stem cell-like memory subsets were obtained from only 8 patients and about 8 healthy donors, while naive and central memory subsets were obtained from all 28 donors. Overall study results and their limits: Type 1 diabetes patients showed a moderate but significant shortening of TCRB CDR3 length in all four CD4+ subsets. Fewer insertions and more nucleotide deletions at VDJ recombination sites were observed in patients with type 1 diabetes, implying thymic rearrangement abnormalities. Because cDNA was sequenced instead of genomic DNA, highly expressing activated cells could be over-represented, though the groups showed no difference in activation or CD3 levels. Naive, central memory and regulatory TCRB repertoires appeared to be more similar among patients than among healthy donors. PCR might favor shorter templates, but patient and control samples were amplified and corrected together, so any skew would affect both groups equally. Only small numbers of individuals were included in the HLA sub-analyses, which left unresolved whether HLA type had any influence on TCRB rearrangement.

In this sample, this clone turned up a few times. Its specific antigen is unknown. One base away there is no much larger clone; base qualities are not given. Each donor gave one peripheral blood draw, averaging approximately 110 mL, which was collected into heparinised tubes. Naive, central memory, regulatory and stem cell-like memory CD4+ T cells were sorted on a BD FACSAria II using a panel including CD45RO, CCR7, CD25, CD127, CD95 and CD27. Purity was above 95% for every sorted population. PBMCs were isolated immediately by Lymphoprep density gradient centrifugation and stained directly without culture. Samples were stained and sorted in pairs, with one healthy donor and one patient per experiment, so that batch effects were minimized. The High Capacity cDNA Reverse Transcription Kit was used to reverse transcribe all of the isolated RNA, meaning that expressed TCRB transcripts were what got sequenced. Naive, central memory and regulatory T cell samples underwent deep immunoSEQ sequencing, averaging about 3.57 million total reads per sample. After sorted cells were lysed in RLT buffer, RNA was extracted with DNase-treated RNeasy Micro or Mini kits, with the choice depending on cell number. To prevent cross-contamination, each cell subset was processed individually, whereas patient and healthy donor samples were processed jointly. The immunoSEQ multiplex PCR was used to amplify TCRB sequences from cDNA, yielding 87-bp fragments that span the CDR3 region. The amplicons were sequenced using the Illumina HiSeq platform. The source study handled its data this way. Synthetic template baselines were used to correct PCR bias computationally, reads within Hamming distance 2 were collapsed together, and singletons that could not be merged were discarded. By aligning reads against IMGT, V, D and J genes, CDR3 length, and insertions or deletions at six rearrangement sites were assigned. Within each subset, clonotype counts were normalized to the number of sorted cells before true diversity and Gini coefficients were calculated with the tcR R package. The overlap coefficient, calculated on TCRB nucleotide sequences, was used to measure repertoire sharing. As a proxy for the pre-selection repertoire, out-of-frame TCRB sequences from naive cells were analyzed. TCRdb took this table from immuneACCESS and kept in-frame rearrangements with V and J called. Such tables lack part of the clones; where checked against another copy, unresolved V genes explain under half of the gap, and the rest is unexplained. The D gene and trimming were derived from the DNA, and the V and J assignments and clone size from that table. Within this sample are around 250,000 clones, with over 11% of them counted one time only. 0.015% to 0.02% of the sample is held by the ten biggest clonotypes.

V and J are trimmed by 5 bases and 1 base, and the gene matches miss 1 base of the junction. Reading the germline V gene (reference sequence) gives CDR1 MNHEY and CDR2 SMNVEV. There are 15 amino acids in the CDR3, from cysteine to phenylalanine inclusive. Only the CDR3 region is kept as DNA, spanning 45 bases read in frame from base 1. The chain is made from TRBV27 and TRBJ2-3, with 12 bases matching TRBD2. This TCR was recovered from a man aged 25 to 45 with type 1 diabetes. Sequenced sample: naive CD4+ T cells from blood. Taken with the paper, the label for cell subset or site translates to: true naive CD4+ T cells. In nucleotides, the sequence is TGTGCCAGCAGTAGACTAGCGGGAGGCACAGATACGCAGTATTTT. It is translated as CASSRLAGGTDTQYF.